The text below deals with one TCR beta chain. Unmatched junction bases numbered 6, after V lost 4 bases and J lost 0 bases. The CDR3 sequence is 15 residues long. Germline V gene data show CDR1 as MNHEY and CDR2 as SVGAGI. Some clones are missing from TCRdb's copy, which holds only in-frame ones; the method was immunoSEQ multiplex PCR. The top ten clones hold approximately 2% of a sample with around 160,000 clones, just over 90% of them seen once. The sample is drawn from a study of blood T cell repertoires in COVID-19. Study overall: PBMCs, B-cell-depleted T cells, or T cells provided the cDNA or gDNA that made up the material.

This receptor was obtained from a woman aged 60-75 years with COVID-19, enrolled during active disease. The J gene is TRBJ2-7, the V gene TRBV6-5; 7 bases match TRBD1. Source material: peripheral blood. The DNA of the CDR3 is TGTGCCAGCAGTTCGACAGGGTTGGGCTCCTACGAGCAGTACTTC. The encoded protein is CASSSTGLGSYEQYF.